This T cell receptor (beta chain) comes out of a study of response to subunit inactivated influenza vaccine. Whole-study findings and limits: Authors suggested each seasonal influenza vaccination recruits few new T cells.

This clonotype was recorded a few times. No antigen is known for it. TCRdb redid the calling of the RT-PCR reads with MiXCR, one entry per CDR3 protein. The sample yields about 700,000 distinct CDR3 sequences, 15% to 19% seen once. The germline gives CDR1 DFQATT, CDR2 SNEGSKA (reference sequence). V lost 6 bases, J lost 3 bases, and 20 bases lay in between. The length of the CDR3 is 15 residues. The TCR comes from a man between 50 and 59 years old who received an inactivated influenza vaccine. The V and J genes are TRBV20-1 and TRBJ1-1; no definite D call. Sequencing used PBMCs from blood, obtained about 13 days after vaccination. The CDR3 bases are TGCAGTGCGCCCCAGATAGGCAGGACTGACACTGAAGCTTTCTTT. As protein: CSAPQIGRTDTEAFF.